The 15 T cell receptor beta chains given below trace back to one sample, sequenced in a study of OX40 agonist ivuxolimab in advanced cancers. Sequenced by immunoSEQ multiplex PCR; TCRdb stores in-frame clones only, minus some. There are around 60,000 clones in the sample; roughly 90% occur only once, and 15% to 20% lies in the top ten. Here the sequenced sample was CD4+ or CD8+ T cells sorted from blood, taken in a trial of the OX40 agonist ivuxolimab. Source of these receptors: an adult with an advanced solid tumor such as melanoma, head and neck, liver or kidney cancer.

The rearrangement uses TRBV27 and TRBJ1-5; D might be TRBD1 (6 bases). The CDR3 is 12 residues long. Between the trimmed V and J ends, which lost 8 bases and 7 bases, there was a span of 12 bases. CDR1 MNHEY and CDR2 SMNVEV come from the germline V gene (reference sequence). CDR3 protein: CASGSGDQPQHF. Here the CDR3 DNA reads TGTGCCAGCGGGTCAGGGGACCAGCCCCAGCATTTT.

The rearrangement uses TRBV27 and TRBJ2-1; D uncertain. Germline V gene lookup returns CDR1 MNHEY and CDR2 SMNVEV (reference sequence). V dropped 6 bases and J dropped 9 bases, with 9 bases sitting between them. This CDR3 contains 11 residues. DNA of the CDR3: TGTGCCAGCAGATCAGGAAGTGAGCAGTTCTTC. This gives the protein CASRSGSEQFF.

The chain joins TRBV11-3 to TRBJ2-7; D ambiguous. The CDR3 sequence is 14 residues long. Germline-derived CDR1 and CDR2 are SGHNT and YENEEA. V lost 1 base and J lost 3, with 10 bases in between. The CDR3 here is CASSLAAWVYEQYF. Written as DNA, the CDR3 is TGTGCCAGCAGCTTAGCGGCCTGGGTCTACGAGCAGTACTTC.

CDR3 amino acids: CASSQDLLADSSYNEQFF. The CDR3 DNA reads TGCGCCAGCAGCCAAGATCTACTAGCGGACAGCTCCTACAATGAGCAGTTCTTC. V is TRBV4-3 and J is TRBJ2-1, with 8 bases matching TRBD2. In germline, CDR1 is LGHNA, CDR2 YSLEER. This CDR3 has 18 residues. V trimming: 0 bases; J trimming: 0 bases; junction bases outside the gene matches: 7.

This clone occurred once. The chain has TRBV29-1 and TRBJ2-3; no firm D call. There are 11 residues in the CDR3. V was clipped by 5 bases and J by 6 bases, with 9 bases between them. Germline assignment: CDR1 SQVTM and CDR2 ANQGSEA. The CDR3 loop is CSVRPPDTQYF. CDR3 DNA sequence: TGCAGCGTTCGGCCTCCGGATACGCAGTATTTT.

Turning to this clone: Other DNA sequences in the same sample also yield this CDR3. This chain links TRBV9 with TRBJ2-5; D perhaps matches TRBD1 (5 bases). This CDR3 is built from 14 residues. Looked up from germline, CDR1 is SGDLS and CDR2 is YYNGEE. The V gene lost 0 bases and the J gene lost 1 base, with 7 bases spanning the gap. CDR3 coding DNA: TGTGCCAGCAGCGTAGGCCAGGGCCAAGAGACCCAGTACTTC. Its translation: CASSVGQGQETQYF.

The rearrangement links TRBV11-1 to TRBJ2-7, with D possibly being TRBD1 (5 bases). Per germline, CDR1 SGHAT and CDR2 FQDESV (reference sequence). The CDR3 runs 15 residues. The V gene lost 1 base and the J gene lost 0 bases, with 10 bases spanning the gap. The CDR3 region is CASSLVQGSSYEQYF. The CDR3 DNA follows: TGTGCCAGCAGCTTAGTGCAGGGAAGCTCCTACGAGCAGTACTTC. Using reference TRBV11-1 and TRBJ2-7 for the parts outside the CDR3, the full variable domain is EAEVAQSPRYKITEKSQAVAFWCDPISGHATLYWYRQILGQGPELLVQFQDESVVDDSQLPKDRFSAERLKGVDSTLKIQPAELGDSAMYLCASSLVQGSSYEQYFGPGTRLTVT.

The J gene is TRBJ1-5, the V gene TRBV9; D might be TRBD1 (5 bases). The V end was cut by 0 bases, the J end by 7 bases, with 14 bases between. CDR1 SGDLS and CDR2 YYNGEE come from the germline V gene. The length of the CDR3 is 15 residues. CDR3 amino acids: CASSVEGRLDQPQHF. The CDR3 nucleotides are TGTGCCAGCAGCGTAGAGGGACGGCTGGACCAGCCCCAGCATTTT.

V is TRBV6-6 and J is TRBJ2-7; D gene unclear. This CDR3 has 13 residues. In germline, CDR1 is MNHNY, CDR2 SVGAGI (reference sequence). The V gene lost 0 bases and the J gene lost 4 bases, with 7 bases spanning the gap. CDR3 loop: CASSYSLQYEQYF. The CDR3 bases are TGTGCCAGCAGTTACTCCCTTCAGTACGAGCAGTACTTC.

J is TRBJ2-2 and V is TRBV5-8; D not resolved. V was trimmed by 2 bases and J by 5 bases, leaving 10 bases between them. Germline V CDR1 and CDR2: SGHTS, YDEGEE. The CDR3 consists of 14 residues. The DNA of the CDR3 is TGTGCCAGCAGCTTTTACTCTGAGACCGGGGAGCTGTTTTTT. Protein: CASSFYSETGELFF. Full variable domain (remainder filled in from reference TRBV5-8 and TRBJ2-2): EAGVTQSPTHLIKTRGQQATLRCSPISGHTSVYWYQQALGLGLQFLLWYDEGEERNRGNFPPRFSGRQFPNYSSELNVNALELEDSALYLCASSFYSETGELFFGEGSRLTVL.

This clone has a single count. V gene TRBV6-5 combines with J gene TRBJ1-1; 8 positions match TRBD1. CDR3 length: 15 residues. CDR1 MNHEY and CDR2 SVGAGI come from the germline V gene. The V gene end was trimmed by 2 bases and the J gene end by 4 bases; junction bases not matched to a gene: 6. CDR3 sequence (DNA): TGTGCCAGCAGTTACCTTGGACAGGGAAGCACTGAAGCTTTCTTT. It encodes CASSYLGQGSTEAFF.

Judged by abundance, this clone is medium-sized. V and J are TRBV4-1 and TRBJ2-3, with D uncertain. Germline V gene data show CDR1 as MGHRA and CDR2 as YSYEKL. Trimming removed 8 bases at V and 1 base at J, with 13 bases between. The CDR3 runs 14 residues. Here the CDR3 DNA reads TGCGCCAGCGCCCGGGCCGGAGGCACAGATACGCAGTATTTT. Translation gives CASARAGGTDTQYF.

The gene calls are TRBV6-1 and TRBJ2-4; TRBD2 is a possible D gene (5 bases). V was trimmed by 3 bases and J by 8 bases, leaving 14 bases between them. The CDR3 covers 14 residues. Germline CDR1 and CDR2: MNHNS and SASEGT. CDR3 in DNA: TGTGCCAGCAGTGATAGCGAGGTCAGAGACATTCAGTACTTC. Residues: CASSDSEVRDIQYF.

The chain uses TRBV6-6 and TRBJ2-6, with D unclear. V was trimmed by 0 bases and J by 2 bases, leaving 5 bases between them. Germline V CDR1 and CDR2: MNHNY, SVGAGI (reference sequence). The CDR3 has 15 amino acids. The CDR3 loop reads CASSYSQTGANVLTF. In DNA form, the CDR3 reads TGTGCCAGCAGTTACTCCCAGACTGGGGCCAACGTCCTGACTTTC.

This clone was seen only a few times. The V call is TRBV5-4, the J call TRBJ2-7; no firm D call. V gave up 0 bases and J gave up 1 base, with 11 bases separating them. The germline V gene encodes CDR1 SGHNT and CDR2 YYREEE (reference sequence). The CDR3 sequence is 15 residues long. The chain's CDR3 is CASSLAAAPSYEQYF. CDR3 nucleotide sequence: TGTGCCAGCAGCTTGGCGGCAGCGCCGTCCTACGAGCAGTACTTC.